This TCR beta chain is from a study of immune cell composition in non-small cell lung cancer. As for the study in general: Lung adenocarcinoma or squamous carcinoma made up most tumours.

Repertoires were generated with immunoSEQ multiplex PCR, while TCRdb's copy carries only in-frame clones and drops some. The table includes approximately 13,000 clones, over 70% detected once. Sample share makes this clone medium-sized. The antigen is not known. Whole-study results and caveats: Dominant in vivo tumour-associated clones were not shown to share tumour-reactive sequences.

CDR1 and CDR2 (germline): LNHDA, SQIVND (reference sequence). The CDR3 runs to 11 residues. Trimming shortened V by 9 bases and J by 7 bases, and 12 bases separated the two germline ends. The source material was lung tumor tissue. This clonotype originated in a human donor with non-small cell lung cancer. The chain employs TRBV19 and TRBJ2-5; unclear D gene. The CDR3 DNA is TGTGCCAGCCGTCCCCGCGGGACCCAGTACTTC. As protein: CASRPRGTQYF.